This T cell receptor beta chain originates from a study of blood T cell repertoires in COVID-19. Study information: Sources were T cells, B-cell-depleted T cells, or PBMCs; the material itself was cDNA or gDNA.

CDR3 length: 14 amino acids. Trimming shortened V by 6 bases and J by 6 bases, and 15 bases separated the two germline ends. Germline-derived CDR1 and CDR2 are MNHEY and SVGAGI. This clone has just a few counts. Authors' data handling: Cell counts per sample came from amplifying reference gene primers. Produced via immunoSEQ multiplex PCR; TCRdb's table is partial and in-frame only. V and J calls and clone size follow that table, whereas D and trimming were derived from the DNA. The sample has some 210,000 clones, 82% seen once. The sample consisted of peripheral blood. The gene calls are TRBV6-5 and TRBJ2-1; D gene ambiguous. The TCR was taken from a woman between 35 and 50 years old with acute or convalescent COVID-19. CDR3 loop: CASSPTLASNEQFF. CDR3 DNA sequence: TGTGCCAGCAGCCCGACGTTAGCTTCCAATGAGCAGTTCTTC.